Listed here are 13 T cell receptor beta chains from one sample, sequenced in a study of T cells after somatic rescue of genetic block. Profiling relied on immunoSEQ multiplex PCR, and the TCRdb table lists in-frame clones only, not all of them. The sample yields 110,000 or so clones, around nine tenths seen once. Input material: peripheral blood mononuclear cells (PBMCs). Source of these receptors: a woman aged 18-29 years.

The rearrangement joins TRBV4-2 to TRBJ1-2; TRBD1 matches 10 bases. V lost 2 bases to trimming and J lost 9 bases; unmatched junction nucleotides: 18. Germline V lookup: CDR1 LGHNA, CDR2 YNFKEQ. There are 18 residues in the CDR3. The CDR3 DNA sequence: TGTGCCAGCAGCCAAAATCCCGCGGGACAGGGGAGTACGGGGAGCTACACCTTC. It codes for CASSQNPAGQGSTGSYTF.

The CDR3 bases are TGTGCCAGCAGTTTCTTTGAACAGCCCCAGCATTTT. Amino acids: CASSFFEQPQHF. The chain recombines TRBV28 with TRBJ1-5; D is undetermined. Germline V gene sequence: CDR1 MDHEN, CDR2 SYDVKM. This CDR3 is 12 amino acids long. The V and J ends lost 3 bases and 7 bases respectively, with 7 bases between them.

The chain couples TRBV5-1 to TRBJ2-1; D ambiguous. The CDR3 covers 11 residues. Germline CDR1 and CDR2: SGHRS and YFSETQ. Trimming left V 0 bases short and J 5 bases short, with 0 bases between. This chain's CDR3 is CASSLDNEQFF. In DNA, the CDR3 is TGCGCCAGCAGCTTGGACAATGAGCAGTTCTTC.

This chain joins TRBV11-2 and TRBJ1-1; possible D gene TRBD1, 6 bases. There are 16 residues in the CDR3. From germline, CDR1 is SGHAT and CDR2 FQNNGV. V dropped 4 bases and J dropped 1 base, with 16 bases sitting between them. In nucleotides, the CDR3 is TGTGCCAGCAGCTCCGGACAGTTCACCTGGAACACTGAAGCTTTCTTT. This codes for CASSSGQFTWNTEAFF. Full variable domain (outside the CDR3, taken from reference TRBV11-2 and TRBJ1-1): EAGVAQSPRYKIIEKRQSVAFWCNPISGHATLYWYQQILGQGPKLLIQFQNNGVVDDSQLPKDRFSAERLKGVDSTLKIQPAKLEDSAVYLCASSSGQFTWNTEAFFGQGTRLTVV.

The chain couples TRBV27 to TRBJ1-1; D not certain. CDR1 MNHEY and CDR2 SMNVEV come from the germline V gene (reference sequence). The CDR3 has 14 amino acids. V was pared by 3 bases and J by 2 bases, with 10 bases between. CDR3 sequence: CASSLGFKNTEAFF. DNA of the CDR3: TGTGCCAGCAGTTTGGGTTTCAAAAACACTGAAGCTTTCTTT.

The chain has TRBV7-2 and TRBJ2-7; 8 bases are a match to TRBD2. Trimming at V came to 7 bases and at J to 1 base, leaving 6 bases not matched to a gene. The CDR3 has 14 amino acids. Germline lookup yields CDR1 SGHTA and CDR2 FQGNSA. CDR3 sequence reads: CASMAGLGSYEQYF. In DNA, the CDR3 is TGTGCCAGCATGGCGGGACTAGGGTCCTACGAGCAGTACTTC.

This clone was found once. The V and J genes are TRBV5-6 and TRBJ1-2, with 10 bases matching TRBD1. Germline trimming cut 4 bases from V and 2 bases from J; bases unmatched to any gene: 8. In germline, CDR1 is SGHDT, CDR2 YYEEEE. The CDR3 runs 16 residues. CDR3 residues: CASSLGTGEGNYGYTF. The CDR3 DNA reads as TGTGCCAGCAGCCTCGGGACAGGGGAAGGGAACTATGGCTACACCTTC.

This CDR3 reads CASSEEGGYTF. DNA of the CDR3: TGTGCCAGCAGTGAAGAAGGGGGCTACACCTTC. The chain combines TRBV6-1 with TRBJ1-2; no reliable D call. Trimming stripped 1 base from V and 8 bases from J, with 5 bases between. Germline CDR1 is MNHNS and CDR2 is SASEGT. The CDR3 runs to 11 residues.

The V gene is TRBV11-1, the J gene TRBJ2-3, with a weak D call TRBD1 (6 bases). CDR1 SGHAT and CDR2 FQDESV come from the germline V gene (reference sequence). The CDR3 is 16 amino acids. Between the trimmed V and J ends, which lost 6 bases and 3 bases, there was a span of 19 bases. In nucleotides, the CDR3 is TGTGCCAGCAGTCGACAGGCCCTCAGGTCGACAGATACGCAGTATTTT. Translated, it gives CASSRQALRSTDTQYF.

The rearrangement joins TRBV2 to TRBJ2-1; 10 positions match TRBD2. Germline trimming cut 2 bases from V and 3 bases from J; bases unmatched to any gene: 4. Germline V gives CDR1 SNHLY, CDR2 FYNNEI. The CDR3 runs to 16 residues. The CDR3 spells CASSESSGGFYNEQFF. In DNA form, the CDR3 reads TGTGCCAGCAGTGAATCTAGCGGGGGATTCTACAATGAGCAGTTCTTC.

The chain is built from TRBV7-3 and TRBJ1-1; maybe TRBD1 (5 bases). The CDR3 length is 15 residues. Germline assignment: CDR1 SGHTA and CDR2 FQGTGA. V lost 5 bases and J 7 bases, leaving 20 bases between the germline ends. CDR3 nucleotides: TGTGCCAGCAGCCCCTCTCGGGAGGGGCAGAGTGAAGCTTTCTTT. This translates into CASSPSREGQSEAFF.

V gene TRBV7-3 combines with J gene TRBJ1-1; unclear D gene. V shed 3 bases and J shed 7 bases, with 12 bases lying between them. The germline V gene encodes CDR1 SGHTA and CDR2 FQGTGA. This CDR3 is 13 amino acids long. CDR3 bases: TGTGCCAGCAGCTTTGAGGATCGGAGTGAAGCTTTCTTT. Amino acids: CASSFEDRSEAFF.

This clone is a singleton in its sample. The chain has TRBV19 and TRBJ1-6; D is unresolved. Germline V gives CDR1 LNHDA, CDR2 SQIVND (reference sequence). Trimming took 10 bases from V and 6 from J, leaving 13 bases between them. The CDR3 totals 13 residues. This CDR3 is CATQGVVNSPLHF. CDR3 nucleotides: TGTGCCACCCAAGGCGTAGTTAATTCACCCCTCCACTTT. The complete variable domain, with remaining parts taken from reference TRBV19 and TRBJ1-6, reads DGGITQSPKYLFRKEGQNVTLSCEQNLNHDAMYWYRQDPGQGLRLIYYSQIVNDFQKGDIAEGYSVSREKKESFPLTVTSAQKNPTAFYLCATQGVVNSPLHFGNGTRLTVT.